These 19 T cell receptor beta chains share one sample of origin, sequenced in a study of CD8+ T cells in alopecia areata. Investigators isolated RNA and reverse transcribed it into cDNA to act as the sequencing template. Using immunoSEQ multiplex PCR, the repertoire was profiled, and TCRdb retains in-frame clones only, with some absent. Of some 80,000 clones in the sample, roughly 66% were seen once. The treatment denotes: oral pan-JAK inhibitor, 5-10 mg twice daily. Source: CD8+ T cells sorted from blood, taken at week 24, from a patient treated with tofacitinib. These receptors were collected from a human donor with alopecia areata.

This clone was seen a handful of times. The chain links TRBV5-1 to TRBJ2-7; the match to TRBD1 covers 7 bases. The CDR3 is made up of 14 amino acids. Per germline, CDR1 SGHRS and CDR2 YFSETQ. The trim removed 1 base at V and 2 bases at J, leaving 3 bases unmatched. The CDR3 sequence is CASSLRQGAYEQYF. DNA of the CDR3: TGCGCCAGCAGCTTGAGACAGGGAGCCTACGAGCAGTACTTC. The whole variable domain, filled in from reference TRBV5-1 and TRBJ2-7, reads KAGVTQTPRYLIKTRGQQVTLSCSPISGHRSVSWYQQTPGQGLQFLFEYFSETQRNKGNFPGRFSGRQFSNSRSEMNVSTLELGDSALYLCASSLRQGAYEQYFGPGTRLTVT.

The V and J genes are TRBV6-1 and TRBJ1-1; D gene uncertain. Trimming pared 3 bases from V and 6 bases from J, leaving 8 bases between. CDR3 length: 12 amino acids. CDR1 and CDR2 from the germline V gene are MNHNS and SASEGT. This CDR3 is CASSDQTPEAFF. CDR3 bases: TGTGCCAGCAGTGACCAAACCCCTGAAGCTTTCTTT.

The J gene is TRBJ1-1, the V gene TRBV10-3, with a weak D call TRBD1 (6 bases). The CDR3 is 13 amino acids. The germline V gene encodes CDR1 ENHRY and CDR2 SYGVKD. The V gene lost 6 bases and the J gene lost 0 bases, with 8 bases spanning the gap. CDR3: CAIRQGVNTEAFF. The CDR3 DNA is TGTGCCATCAGACAGGGCGTGAACACTGAAGCTTTCTTT.

The chain is built from TRBV7-9 and TRBJ2-5; D might be TRBD1 (6 bases). Trimming shortened V by 0 bases and J by 6 bases, and 14 bases separated the two germline ends. The CDR3 extends over 15 amino acids. Germline CDR1 SEHNR, CDR2 FQNEAQ (reference sequence). The DNA of the CDR3 is TGTGCCAGCAGCTTAGCGCTCAGGGGCTCTAAGACCCAGTACTTC. It specifies CASSLALRGSKTQYF.

The V gene is TRBV5-4, the J gene TRBJ2-2; tentatively, D is TRBD1 (6 bases). Germline V gene sequence: CDR1 SGHNT, CDR2 YYREEE (reference sequence). V was clipped by 9 bases and J by 0 bases, with 21 bases between them. CDR3 length: 17 residues. The CDR3 coding sequence is TGTGCCACCGCGAGGGGGTCTACCATAACGAACACCGGGGAGCTGTTTTTT. It encodes CATARGSTITNTGELFF. Supplemented by reference TRBV5-4 and TRBJ2-2, the full variable domain reads ETGVTQSPTHLIKTRGQQVTLRCSSQSGHNTVSWYQQALGQGPQFIFQYYREEENGRGNFPPRFSGLQFPNYSSELNVNALELDDSALYLCATARGSTITNTGELFFGEGSRLTVL.

This chain links TRBV29-1 with TRBJ1-1; tentative D call: TRBD1 (6 bases). V lost 3 bases and J 10 bases, leaving 12 bases between the germline ends. This CDR3 is built from 11 residues. Germline V gene data show CDR1 as SQVTM and CDR2 as ANQGSEA. CDR3 coding DNA: TGCAGCGTTGACGGGGGGCGCGGAGCTTTCTTT. Encoded protein: CSVDGGRGAFF.

The V call is TRBV11-2, the J call TRBJ1-2; the D is unclear. The CDR3 totals 14 residues. CDR1 is SGHAT, CDR2 FQNNGV, per germline. Between the trimmed V and J ends, which lost 5 bases and 3 bases, there was a span of 13 bases. CDR3 sequence (DNA): TGTGCCAGCAGCCCTGAACTGGCGGACTATGGCTACACCTTC. Translation: CASSPELADYGYTF.

In its sample, this clone was seen a few times. The chain joins TRBV25-1 to TRBJ2-2; D possibly corresponds to TRBD2 (6 bases). The V end lost 6 bases, the J end lost 4 bases, and 9 bases lay between the germline ends. The CDR3 extends over 13 amino acids. Germline CDR1 reads MGHDK; CDR2 reads SYGVNS. In DNA, the CDR3 is TGTGCCAGCAGCGAGACTAGCACCGGGGAGCTGTTTTTT. Protein: CASSETSTGELFF.

This clone has only a few counts. V and J are TRBV4-1 and TRBJ1-1, with D possibly TRBD1 on 5 matching bases. Trimming stripped 9 bases from V and 5 bases from J, with 19 bases between. The V gene's germline CDR1 is MGHRA and CDR2 YSYEKL. This CDR3 has 14 residues. CDR3 in DNA: TGCGCCAGTACGATGTCAAGGGGTTGGACTGAAGCTTTCTTT. This encodes CASTMSRGWTEAFF.

The chain joins TRBV5-4 to TRBJ2-1; tentatively, D is TRBD2 (5 bases). V was cut by 0 bases and J by 5 bases, with 15 bases left in between. This CDR3 region has 16 residues. Germline loops: CDR1 SGHNT, CDR2 YYREEE (reference sequence). CDR3 bases: TGTGCCAGCAGCTTGGAATTGAGGGAGTTCAACAATGAGCAGTTCTTC. It specifies CASSLELREFNNEQFF.

The rearrangement links TRBV7-6 to TRBJ2-2, with 8 bases matching TRBD2. Losses at the gene ends were 10 bases for V and 3 bases for J; bases not matched to a gene: 16. The CDR3 contains 17 residues. CDR1 is SGHVS, CDR2 FNYEAQ, per germline. The CDR3 DNA follows: TGTGCCATCAACTACCCCAATAGCGGGATGGACACCGGGGAGCTGTTTTTT. This codes for CAINYPNSGMDTGELFF.

The sample holds a few counts of this clone. This chain uses TRBV27 with TRBJ2-1; D not certain. Trimming removed 0 bases at V and 1 base at J, with 7 bases between. The CDR3 runs 15 residues. The germline CDR1 and CDR2 sequences are MNHEY and SMNVEV (reference sequence). The CDR3 spells CASSLSPGSYNEQFF. The CDR3 DNA reads as TGTGCCAGCAGTTTATCACCAGGTTCCTACAATGAGCAGTTCTTC.

Only a few counts were recorded for this clone. The rearrangement joins TRBV2 to TRBJ2-7, with 11 bases aligning to TRBD1. This CDR3 comprises 14 residues. Germline V lookup: CDR1 SNHLY, CDR2 FYNNEI. V dropped 5 bases and J dropped 4; count of bases not matched to a gene: 4. The CDR3: CASSSDRGQYEQYF. CDR3 nucleotide sequence: TGTGCCAGCAGTTCGGACAGGGGGCAGTACGAGCAGTACTTC.

This chain links TRBV11-2 with TRBJ2-3; 9 bases map to TRBD2. The germline V gene has CDR1 SGHAT and CDR2 FQNNGV. Trimming removed 5 bases from V and 2 bases from J; junction bases left unmatched: 5. The CDR3 spans 15 residues. CDR3 amino acids: CASSPQREDTDTQYF. The CDR3 region has the DNA TGTGCCAGCAGCCCCCAGCGGGAGGACACAGATACGCAGTATTTT.

This clone was picked up one time. The chain links TRBV6-5 to TRBJ2-6; D not resolved. Trimming stripped 5 bases from V and 0 bases from J, with 5 bases between. The length of the CDR3 is 14 residues. Germline CDR1 reads MNHEY; CDR2 reads SVGAGI. The CDR3 nucleotides read TGTGCCAGCAGTGAAGGCTCTGGGGCCAACGTCCTGACTTTC. Its protein is CASSEGSGANVLTF.

This clone has just a few counts. V and J are TRBV29-1 and TRBJ2-2, with D maybe TRBD2 (6 bases). This CDR3 region has 14 residues. Germline CDR1 SQVTM, CDR2 ANQGSEA. V was trimmed by 4 bases and J by 1 base, leaving 10 bases between them. The CDR3 loop reads CSVAVGGNTGELFF. As DNA, the CDR3 is TGCAGCGTTGCGGTGGGGGGGAACACCGGGGAGCTGTTTTTT.

The chain joins TRBV2 to TRBJ2-1, with D possibly matching TRBD2 (6 bases). CDR1 is SNHLY and CDR2 is FYNNEI in the germline V gene. The CDR3 is made up of 13 amino acids. Between the trimmed V and J ends, which lost 5 bases and 4 bases, there was a span of 9 bases. The CDR3 DNA reads as TGTGCCAGCAGTATGGGGGGATACAATGAGCAGTTCTTC. Translating gives CASSMGGYNEQFF. Drawing the rest from reference TRBV2 and TRBJ2-1, the complete variable domain is EPEVTQTPSHQVTQMGQEVILRCVPISNHLYFYWYRQILGQKVEFLVSFYNNEISEKSEIFDDQFSVERPDGSNFTLKIRSTKLEDSAMYFCASSMGGYNEQFFGPGTRLTVL.

This clone was picked up one time. The V and J genes are TRBV6-5 and TRBJ1-2, with 7 bases fitting TRBD1. Germline assignment: CDR1 MNHEY and CDR2 SVGAGI. This CDR3 is 13 amino acids long. V lost 6 bases, J lost 4 bases, and 5 bases stayed unmatched. Here the CDR3 reads CASSQGGPYGYTF. CDR3 bases: TGTGCCAGCAGCCAGGGGGGACCCTATGGCTACACCTTC.

This chain connects TRBV7-9 to TRBJ2-7, with 8 bases aligning to TRBD2. The CDR3 has 16 amino acids. CDR1 is SEHNR, CDR2 FQNEAQ, per germline (reference sequence). The junction had 12 bases not matched to a gene; V was cut back by 4 bases and J by 4 bases. The CDR3 protein is CASSYTLAGSRYEQYF. The CDR3 bases are TGTGCCAGCAGCTACACGTTAGCGGGGTCGCGGTACGAGCAGTACTTC. The full variable domain, completed using reference TRBV7-9 and TRBJ2-7, is DTGVSQNPRHKITKRGQNVTFRCDPISEHNRLYWYRQTLGQGPEFLTYFQNEAQLEKSRLLSDRFSAERPKGSFSTLEIQRTEQGDSAMYLCASSYTLAGSRYEQYFGPGTRLTVT.